Below, one T cell receptor beta chain is given with its context. Its specificity is unknown. Repertoires were generated with immunoSEQ multiplex PCR, while TCRdb's copy carries only in-frame clones and drops some. The data show fewer than 150,000 clones, 86% seen once. The sample originates from a study of Ad26.COV2.S vaccination and SARS-CoV-2 variants. Study-level results: Participants in the vaccine arm had higher spike-specific TCR breadth; placebo recipients had lower. Reported findings describe substantial breadth in spike-specific CD8+ and CD4+ T cell responses following vaccination.

CDR1 and CDR2 from the germline V gene are SGHNT and YYREEE (reference sequence). The V end lost 9 bases, the J end lost 4 bases, and 23 bases lay between the germline ends. There are 16 residues in the CDR3. This receptor was identified in a human donor who had recovered from COVID-19. Sample: peripheral blood, taken after recovery from COVID-19. The V and J genes are TRBV5-4 and TRBJ2-1; D might be TRBD2 (6 bases). CDR3 DNA sequence: TGTGCCACAGGTGTTAGCGTGCGGGGCGCTTACAATGAGCAGTTCTTC. This gives the protein CATGVSVRGAYNEQFF. Full variable domain (outside the CDR3, taken from reference TRBV5-4 and TRBJ2-1): ETGVTQSPTHLIKTRGQQVTLRCSSQSGHNTVSWYQQALGQGPQFIFQYYREEENGRGNFPPRFSGLQFPNYSSELNVNALELDDSALYLCATGVSVRGAYNEQFFGPGTRLTVL.